This T cell receptor (beta chain) was captured by sequencing in a study of blood T cells in healthy people across ages. This clonotype occurred many times. What it binds is unknown. CDR3 size: 12 residues. The germline V gene encodes CDR1 ENHRY and CDR2 SYGVKD. V was pared by 6 bases and J by 9 bases, with 9 bases between. Combining a sample-barcoded 5' primer with a J-beta primer mix, a second PCR ran for 7 to 11 cycles. From the 5' RACE reads, TCRdb called clonotypes with MiXCR, one entry per CDR3 protein. Of 550,000 to 600,000 distinct CDR3 sequences listed, 25% to 30% are singletons. Notes on the study in general: A strong correlation was found between TCR beta diversity and the percentage of naive T cells.

The gene calls are TRBV10-3 and TRBJ1-6, with a weak D call TRBD1 (6 bases). The sequenced sample consisted of blood. The source is a woman in her 70s in good health. The CDR3 sequence is CAIRDSSSPLHF. The CDR3 DNA is TGTGCCATCAGGGACAGTAGTTCACCCCTCCACTTT.